The entry below gives a single TCR beta chain sequence along with its context. The data were obtained in a study of blood T cell repertoires in COVID-19. Study at large: Sources were T cells, B-cell-depleted T cells, or PBMCs; the material itself was cDNA or gDNA.

Under the authors' procedure: Cell counts per sample came from amplifying reference gene primers. Some clones are missing from TCRdb's copy, which holds only in-frame ones; the method was immunoSEQ multiplex PCR. V, J and clone size derive from that table, while D and trimming were established from the DNA sequence. This sample has about 39,000 clones, with around 86% found just once. This CDR3 contains 14 residues. The V and J ends lost 0 bases and 3 bases respectively, with 9 bases between them. Germline CDR1 SGDLS, CDR2 YYNGEE. The chain combines TRBV9 with TRBJ1-1; D not resolved. The clonotype comes from a man aged 35-49 years with active COVID-19. Sequencing input: peripheral blood. CDR3 DNA sequence: TGTGCCAGCAGCGTAGACATGGGCTACACTGAAGCTTTCTTT. It yields the protein CASSVDMGYTEAFF.